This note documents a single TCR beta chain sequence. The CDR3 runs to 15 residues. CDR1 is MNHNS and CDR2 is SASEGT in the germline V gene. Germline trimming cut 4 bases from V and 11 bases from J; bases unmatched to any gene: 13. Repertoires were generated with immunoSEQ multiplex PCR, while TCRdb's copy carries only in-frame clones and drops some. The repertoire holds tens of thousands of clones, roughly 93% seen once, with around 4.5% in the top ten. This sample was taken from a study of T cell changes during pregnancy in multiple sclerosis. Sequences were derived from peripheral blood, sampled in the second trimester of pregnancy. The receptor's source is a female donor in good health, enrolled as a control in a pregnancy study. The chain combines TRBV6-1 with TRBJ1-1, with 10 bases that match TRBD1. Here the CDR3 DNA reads TGTGCCAGCAGTGTCCAACGACAGGGGGCCTTCGTGGCTTTCTTT. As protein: CASSVQRQGAFVAFF.